A selection of T cell receptor beta chains follows, all from one sample in a study of cytomegalovirus exposure and HLA in healthy donors. Assay used: immunoSEQ multiplex PCR; TCRdb lists only in-frame clones, some missing. Among 120,000 to 150,000 clones listed, 66% were seen once. The sample comprised PBMCs. These receptors were collected from a woman aged 55-69 years in good health and CMV-seronegative. The CDR3 runs from the conserved cysteine through the conserved F or W. The order of the fields is J gene, D gene, clone size, V gene, CDR3 DNA, CDR3 protein. The D gene is left open where the match is weak. Clone size is stated in some rows and not others, as once, few, many or a class when expanded.

J: TRBJ1-1; D: NA; size: few; V: TRBV18; DNA: TGTGCCAGCTCACCAGTAGCACAGGACACTGAAGCTTTCTTT; CDR3: CASSPVAQDTEAFF
J: TRBJ2-5; D: TRBD1; size: once; V: TRBV7-2; DNA: TGTGCCAGCAGCTTAGCGGGGACAGGGAGGACCCAAGAGACCCAGTACTTC; CDR3: CASSLAGTGRTQETQYF
J: TRBJ2-7; D: TRBD2; size: NA; V: TRBV9; DNA: TGTGCCAGCAGCCCAGGACTAGCGGGGGCCTACGAGCAGTACTTC; CDR3: CASSPGLAGAYEQYF
J: TRBJ2-2; D: NA; size: few; V: TRBV6-1; DNA: TGTGCCAGCCGTAGGGGTGTCCCCGGGGAGCTGTTTTTT; CDR3: CASRRGVPGELFF
J: TRBJ2-1; D: TRBD2; size: NA; V: TRBV15; DNA: TGTGCCACCAGCAGAGAACTAAGCGGGGGTTACAATGAGCAGTTCTTC; CDR3: CATSRELSGGYNEQFF
J: TRBJ1-2; D: TRBD1; size: once; V: TRBV6-5; DNA: TGTGCCAGCAGTTTCATACAGGGGGCAACCTATGGCTACACCTTC; CDR3: CASSFIQGATYGYTF
J: TRBJ2-5; D: NA; size: NA; V: TRBV19; DNA: TGTGCCAGTAGTGGTAGCGTCATGGAGACCCAGTACTTC; CDR3: CASSGSVMETQYF
J: TRBJ2-1; D: TRBD1; size: NA; V: TRBV7-7; DNA: TGTGCTAGCAGCGAGGGGACAGAATCCTACAATGAGCAGTTCTTC; CDR3: CASSEGTESYNEQFF
J: TRBJ2-2; D: NA; size: NA; V: TRBV28; DNA: TGTGCCAGCAGTTTGGCCAGGCTGAACACCGGGGAGCTGTTTTTT; CDR3: CASSLARLNTGELFF
J: TRBJ2-1; D: NA; size: once; V: TRBV19; DNA: TGTGCCAGTAGTATCTCCGGGACACATACCTACAATGAGCAGTTCTTC; CDR3: CASSISGTHTYNEQFF
J: TRBJ1-5; D: NA; size: few; V: TRBV15; DNA: TGTGCCACCAGCTTACAGGTCGGCAATCAGCCCCAGCATTTT; CDR3: CATSLQVGNQPQHF
J: TRBJ2-2; D: TRBD2; size: NA; V: TRBV5-1; DNA: TGCGCCAGCAGCCCGGGACTAGCGTCCGGGGAGCTGTTTTTT; CDR3: CASSPGLASGELFF
J: TRBJ2-6; D: NA; size: NA; V: TRBV5-1; DNA: TGCGCCAGCAGTCCAGGTGGCTCTGGGGCCAACGTCCTGACTTTC; CDR3: CASSPGGSGANVLTF
J: TRBJ2-2; D: TRBD2; size: NA; V: TRBV9; DNA: TGTGCCAGCAGCGTCACCGGGACTAGTACTCACACCGGGGAGCTGTTTTTT; CDR3: CASSVTGTSTHTGELFF
J: TRBJ1-5; D: TRBD1; size: NA; V: TRBV28; DNA: TGTGCCAGTTCGGACAGGTTGACAGTAGGGGATCAGCCCCAGCATTTT; CDR3: CASSDRLTVGDQPQHF
J: TRBJ2-2; D: NA; size: few; V: TRBV28; DNA: TGTGCCAGCAGTTTCGCGGACAGTGGGGACACCGGGGAGCTGTTTTTT; CDR3: CASSFADSGDTGELFF
J: TRBJ1-5; D: NA; size: NA; V: TRBV7-2; DNA: TGTGCCAGCAGCTCCGCAGGGTATAGCAATCAGCCCCAGCATTTT; CDR3: CASSSAGYSNQPQHF
J: TRBJ2-4; D: TRBD2; size: few; V: TRBV28; DNA: TGTGCCAGCAGCTCTAGCGGGAGCCCTCCCAAAAACATTCAGTACTTC; CDR3: CASSSSGSPPKNIQYF
J: TRBJ2-1; D: NA; size: few; V: TRBV18; DNA: TGTGCCAGCTCACCAGGGAGGAGCTCCTACAATGAGCAGTTCTTC; CDR3: CASSPGRSSYNEQFF
J: TRBJ1-6; D: NA; size: NA; V: TRBV7-9; DNA: TGTGCCAGCAGCTTGTCAGGGGTCTCACCCCTCCACTTT; CDR3: CASSLSGVSPLHF
J: TRBJ2-1; D: TRBD1; size: NA; V: TRBV5-4; DNA: TGTGCCAGCAGCCCCCGGGACAGGGCTGAGCAGTTCTTC; CDR3: CASSPRDRAEQFF
J: TRBJ2-5; D: TRBD2; size: NA; V: TRBV19; DNA: TGTGCCAGTAGTATCGCGGGGGGGCTGGGGACCCAGTACTTC; CDR3: CASSIAGGLGTQYF